This TCR beta chain was retrieved from a study of vaccination effects on CD4 cells after COVID-19. On this clone itself: The antigen is undetermined.

This CDR3 has 15 residues. Germline V gene data show CDR1 as SGDLS and CDR2 as YYNGEE. J was trimmed by 6 bases and V by 4 bases; bases with no gene match: 9. Assay used: immunoSEQ multiplex PCR; TCRdb lists only in-frame clones, some missing. The profile shows about 35,000 clones, approximately 82% of them singletons. Before sequencing, viral peptide pools were used by the ViraFEST assay to expand antigen-specific CD4+ T cells. CD4+ T cells were isolated after around ten days of culture. Each participant was given two doses of one vaccine (BNT162b2 or mRNA-1273). It was with around 9.9 IU/ml IL-2 and around 10 ug/ml peptides that a few million PBMC per well were cultured.

This rearrangement joins TRBV9 to TRBJ2-2, with TRBD2 matching over 7 bases. Sample: CD4+ T cells from PBMCs cultured with HCoV-NL63 spike peptides, taken after COVID-19 vaccination. This TCR came from a human donor who received a COVID-19 vaccine. Some clones in this sample may be carry-over from other donors' samples. The CDR3 protein is CASSPRTRLSGELFF. CDR3 bases: TGTGCCAGCAGCCCTAGGACTAGGTTATCCGGGGAGCTGTTTTTT.